A selection of T cell receptor beta chains follows, all from one sample in a study of blood T cell repertoires in COVID-19. Sequencing was performed with immunoSEQ multiplex PCR; in TCRdb, only in-frame clones are kept and a portion is missing. The sample holds some 210,000 clones; around 83% are singletons and the top ten take 2.5% to 3.5%. Sequencing was performed on peripheral blood. The receptor source for this set is a man in his fifties with active or convalescent COVID-19. Each CDR3 is given with its conserved first and last residue. D genes are given only for firm matches. Clone size, where shown, is once, few, many, or a class for clones that have expanded.

clone size,V gene,D gene,J gene,CDR3 DNA,CDR3 protein
NA,TRBV2,TRBD1,TRBJ1-5,TGTGCCAGCAGGCTCTCCGGGGACAGGGGGTATCAGCCCCAGCATTTT,CASRLSGDRGYQPQHF
medium-sized,TRBV6-5,NA,TRBJ2-1,TGTGCCAGTAACGAGGGATTGGGTGAGCAGTTCTTC,CASNEGLGEQFF
NA,TRBV6-2/TRBV6-3,NA,TRBJ2-3,TGTGCCAGCAGCCGCTCGGGGGGCGGAGATACGCAGTATTTT,CASSRSGGGDTQYF
NA,TRBV5-5,TRBD1,TRBJ2-7,TGTGCCAGCAGCTCCGGGACAGGGGACTACGAGCAGTACTTC,CASSSGTGDYEQYF
few,TRBV27,NA,TRBJ1-5,TGTGCCAGCAATACGGGAGGTCCCAATCAGCCCCAGCATTTT,CASNTGGPNQPQHF
NA,TRBV11-2,TRBD1,TRBJ2-1,TGTGCCAGCAGCTTAGTACCACAGGGGCATGAGCAGTTCTTC,CASSLVPQGHEQFF
NA,TRBV30,NA,TRBJ2-1,TGTGCCTGGAGTGCGGGACTCGTCGACAATGAGCAGTTCTTC,CAWSAGLVDNEQFF
NA,TRBV27,NA,TRBJ2-7,TGTGCCAGCAGTTTCCGCCAGGGGGGCTACGAGCAGTACTTC,CASSFRQGGYEQYF
NA,TRBV28,TRBD2,TRBJ2-5,TGTGCCAGCAGACAAGAAGCGGGAGGAGAGACCCAGTACTTC,CASRQEAGGETQYF
NA,TRBV20-1,TRBD2,TRBJ2-1,TGCAGTGCTAGTCCTAGCGGGGTTTACAATGAGCAGTTCTTC,CSASPSGVYNEQFF
few,TRBV9,NA,TRBJ1-6,TGTGCCAGCAGGGGACTATATAATTCACCCCTCCACTTT,CASRGLYNSPLHF